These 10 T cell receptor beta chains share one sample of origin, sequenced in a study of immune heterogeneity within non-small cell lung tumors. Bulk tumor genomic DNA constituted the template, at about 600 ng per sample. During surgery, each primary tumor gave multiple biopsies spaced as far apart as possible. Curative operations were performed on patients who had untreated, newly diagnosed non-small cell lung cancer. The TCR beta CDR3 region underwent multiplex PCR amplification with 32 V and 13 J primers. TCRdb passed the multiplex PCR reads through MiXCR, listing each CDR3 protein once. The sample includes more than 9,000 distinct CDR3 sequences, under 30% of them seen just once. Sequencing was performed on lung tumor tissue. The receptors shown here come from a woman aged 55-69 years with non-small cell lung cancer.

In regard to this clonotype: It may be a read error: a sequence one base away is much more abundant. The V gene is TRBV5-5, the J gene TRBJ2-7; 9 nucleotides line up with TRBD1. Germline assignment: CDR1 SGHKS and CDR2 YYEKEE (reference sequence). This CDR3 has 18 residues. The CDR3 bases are TGTGCCAGCAGCTTGGATCTGAGCGGGACAGGGAGCTCCTACGAGCACTACTTC. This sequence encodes CASSLDLSGTGSSYEHYF. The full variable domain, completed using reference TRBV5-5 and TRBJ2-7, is DAGVTQSPTHLIKTRGQQVTLRCSPISGHKSVSWYQQVLGQGPQFIFQYYEKEERGRGNFPDRFSARQFPNYSSELNVNALLLGDSALYLCASSLDLSGTGSSYEHYFGPGTRLTVT.

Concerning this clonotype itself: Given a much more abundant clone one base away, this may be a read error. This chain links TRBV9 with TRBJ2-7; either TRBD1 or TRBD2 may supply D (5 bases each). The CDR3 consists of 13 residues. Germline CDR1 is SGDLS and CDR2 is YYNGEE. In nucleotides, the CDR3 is TGTGCCAGCAGCGTCGGCTTTGGGGACGATCAGTACTTC. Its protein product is CASSVGFGDDQYF.

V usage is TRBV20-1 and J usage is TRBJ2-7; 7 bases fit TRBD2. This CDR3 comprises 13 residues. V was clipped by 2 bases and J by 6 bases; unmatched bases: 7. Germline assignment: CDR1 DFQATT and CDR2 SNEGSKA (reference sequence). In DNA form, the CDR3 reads TGCAGTGCTAGAAGGCGGGAGCTTTCCGAGCAGTACTTC. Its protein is CSARRRELSEQYF.

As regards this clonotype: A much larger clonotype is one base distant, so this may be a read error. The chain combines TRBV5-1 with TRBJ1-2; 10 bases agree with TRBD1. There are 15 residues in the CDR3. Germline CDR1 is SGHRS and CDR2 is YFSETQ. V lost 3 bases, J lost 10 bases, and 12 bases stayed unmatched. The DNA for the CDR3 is TGCGCCAGCAGCTGGGATGGACAGGGGGTTGGTGCCTACACCTTC. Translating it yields CASSWDGQGVGAYTF.

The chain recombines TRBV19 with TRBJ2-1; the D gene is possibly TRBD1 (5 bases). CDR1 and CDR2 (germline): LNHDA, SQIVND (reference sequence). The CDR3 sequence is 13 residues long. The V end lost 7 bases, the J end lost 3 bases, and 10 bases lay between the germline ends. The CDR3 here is CASMGRLYNEQFF. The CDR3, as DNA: TGTGCCAGTATGGGGCGGCTCTACAATGAGCAGTTCTTC.

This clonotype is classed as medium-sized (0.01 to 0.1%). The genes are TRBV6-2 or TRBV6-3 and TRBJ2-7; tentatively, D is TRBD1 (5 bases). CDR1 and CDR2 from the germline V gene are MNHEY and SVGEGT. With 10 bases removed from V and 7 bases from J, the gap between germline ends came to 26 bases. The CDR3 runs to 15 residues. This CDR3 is CATTTPTRDSGEQYF. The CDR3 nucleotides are TGTGCCACGACGACCCCGACCAGGGATTCGGGTGAGCAGTACTTC.

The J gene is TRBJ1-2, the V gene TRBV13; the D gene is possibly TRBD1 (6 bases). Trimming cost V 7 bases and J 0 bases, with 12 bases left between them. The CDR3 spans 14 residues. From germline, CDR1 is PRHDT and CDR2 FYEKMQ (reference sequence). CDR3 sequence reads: CASTPEGANYGYTF. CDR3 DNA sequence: TGTGCCAGCACACCGGAGGGGGCTAACTATGGCTACACCTTC.

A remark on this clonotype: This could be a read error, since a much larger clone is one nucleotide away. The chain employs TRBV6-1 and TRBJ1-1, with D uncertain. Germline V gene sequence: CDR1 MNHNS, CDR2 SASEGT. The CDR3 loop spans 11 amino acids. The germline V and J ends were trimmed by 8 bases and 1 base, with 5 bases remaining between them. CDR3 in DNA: TGTGCCAGCGGGGAGAACACTGAAGCTTTCTTT. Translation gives CASGENTEAFF.

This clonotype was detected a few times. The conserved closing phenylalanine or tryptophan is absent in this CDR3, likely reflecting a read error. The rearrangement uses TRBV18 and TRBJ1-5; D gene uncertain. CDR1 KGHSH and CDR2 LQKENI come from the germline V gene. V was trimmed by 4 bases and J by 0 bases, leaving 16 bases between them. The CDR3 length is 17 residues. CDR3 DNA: TGTGCCAGCTCACGTGGTGGTCAGGCTTATAGCAATCAGCCCCAGCATCTT. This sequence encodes CASSRGGQAYSNQPQHL.

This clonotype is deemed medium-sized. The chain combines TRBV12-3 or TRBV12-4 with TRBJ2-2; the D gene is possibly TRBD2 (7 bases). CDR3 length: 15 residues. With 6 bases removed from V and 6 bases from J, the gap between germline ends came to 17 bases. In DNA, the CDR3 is TGTGCCAGCAGCCTAGGGGGGGCGCAGTCCGGGGAGCTGTTTTTT. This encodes CASSLGGAQSGELFF.